Below, 26 T cell receptor beta chains from the same sample are listed, as sequenced in a study of blood T cell repertoires in COVID-19. Libraries were prepared by immunoSEQ multiplex PCR; TCRdb keeps only in-frame clonotypes and omits some of them. The data contain about 250,000 clones, around 84% of them singletons. Specimen: PBMCs or T cells enriched from blood (not recorded which). These receptors all come from a woman in her fifties or sixties who had recovered from COVID-19.

The rearrangement uses TRBV7-9 and TRBJ1-4; 8 bases are a match to TRBD1. With 5 bases clipped from V and 5 bases from J, the junction kept 4 bases outside the gene matches. Per the germline V gene, CDR1 is SEHNR and CDR2 is FQNEAQ (reference sequence). This CDR3 region has 14 residues. DNA of the CDR3: TGTGCCAGCAGCACCGGACAGGGCAATGAAAAACTGTTTTTT. It specifies CASSTGQGNEKLFF. Full variable domain (missing parts from reference TRBV7-9 and TRBJ1-4): DTGVSQNPRHKITKRGQNVTFRCDPISEHNRLYWYRQTLGQGPEFLTYFQNEAQLEKSRLLSDRFSAERPKGSFSTLEIQRTEQGDSAMYLCASSTGQGNEKLFFGSGTQLSVL.

The chain links TRBV30 to TRBJ2-2, with 11 bases fitting TRBD1. Germline trimming cut 4 bases from V and 6 bases from J; bases unmatched to any gene: 7. CDR1 GTSNPN and CDR2 SVGIG come from the germline V gene (reference sequence). The CDR3 length is 15 residues. The CDR3 DNA follows: TGTGCCTGGAATCGAGGGGGACAGGGGGCCGGGGAGCTGTTTTTT. As protein: CAWNRGGQGAGELFF.

This clone was seen only a few times. The chain joins TRBV2 to TRBJ1-1; D not certain. This CDR3 spans 14 amino acids. V gave up 4 bases and J gave up 4 bases, with 13 bases separating them. The germline V gene encodes CDR1 SNHLY and CDR2 FYNNEI. Written as DNA, the CDR3 is TGTGCCAGCAGTGTTAATCCGGCGGGCACTGAAGCTTTCTTT. Encoded protein: CASSVNPAGTEAFF.

The J gene is TRBJ2-2, the V gene TRBV5-1; TRBD1 matches 8 bases. Germline CDR1 is SGHRS and CDR2 is YFSETQ. The CDR3 spans 15 residues. Losses at the gene ends were 0 bases for V and 7 bases for J; bases not matched to a gene: 5. The CDR3 region has the DNA TGCGCCAGCAGCTTGGGATCAGGGGGCATCGGGGAGCTGTTTTTT. Its translation: CASSLGSGGIGELFF.

V usage is TRBV23-1 and J usage is TRBJ2-1; weak D call: TRBD1 (5 bases). TRBV23-1 carries the ORF label, with uncertain function. Trimming shortened V by 8 bases and J by 6 bases, and 26 bases separated the two germline ends. CDR3 size: 17 residues. CDR3 amino acids: CASARSRGRAYGNEQFF. The CDR3 DNA reads TGCGCCAGCGCACGAAGTAGGGGCAGAGCCTACGGCAATGAGCAGTTCTTC.

The chain couples TRBV29-1 to TRBJ2-7; 14 bases fit TRBD2. With 8 bases clipped from V and 5 bases from J, the junction kept 8 bases outside the gene matches. The length of the CDR3 is 14 residues. Germline CDR1 is SQVTM and CDR2 is ANQGSEA. The DNA of the CDR3 is TGCAGCTTTAGAGGGACTAGCGGGAGCAACGAGCAGTACTTC. Translated: CSFRGTSGSNEQYF.

V and J are TRBV28 and TRBJ2-2; 11 nucleotides line up with TRBD2. Germline CDR1 reads MDHEN; CDR2 reads SYDVKM. The V and J ends lost 3 bases and 2 bases, in that order; junction bases with no gene match: 5. CDR3 length: 17 residues. This CDR3 is CASSFLLAGDNTGELFF. CDR3 bases: TGTGCCAGCAGTTTCTTACTAGCGGGAGACAACACCGGGGAGCTGTTTTTT.

The chain couples TRBV29-1 to TRBJ2-7, with TRBD1 matching 10 bases. The V gene end was trimmed by 5 bases and the J gene end by 2 bases; junction bases not matched to a gene: 3. Germline CDR1 reads SQVTM; CDR2 reads ANQGSEA. The CDR3 consists of 13 residues. The CDR3 DNA sequence: TGCAGCGTTCCAGGACAGGGGGCCTACGAGCAGTACTTC. Protein sequence: CSVPGQGAYEQYF.

The rearrangement uses TRBV7-9 and TRBJ1-3; tentatively, D is TRBD1 (6 bases). The CDR3 loop spans 14 amino acids. Germline V gene sequence: CDR1 SEHNR, CDR2 FQNEAQ (reference sequence). The CDR3 loop is CASETGSSGNTIYF. CDR3 in DNA: TGTGCTTCGGAGACAGGCAGCTCTGGAAACACCATATATTTT.

This clone turned up a few times. This chain uses TRBV24-1 with TRBJ2-1; D possibly corresponds to TRBD2 (5 bases). Germline V gene sequence: CDR1 KGHDR, CDR2 SFDVKD. V was shortened by 3 bases and J by 8 bases, with 19 bases between the two germline ends. The CDR3 is made up of 16 amino acids. For the CDR3, the DNA is TGTGCCACCAGTGATCCACCCTCGGGGAGTCTCGATGAGCAGTTCTTC. This encodes CATSDPPSGSLDEQFF.

This clone came up once. CDR3 bases: TGTGCCACCGCAAAATTTATAGCGGGGAACACAGATACGCAGTATTTT. Residues: CATAKFIAGNTDTQYF. The chain employs TRBV28 and TRBJ2-3; 8 bases are a match to TRBD2. The CDR3 has 16 amino acids. Germline loops: CDR1 MDHEN, CDR2 SYDVKM. Trimming removed 10 bases from V and 2 bases from J; junction bases left unmatched: 14.

The CDR3 loop is CAAGLDPGNTGELFF. DNA of the CDR3: TGTGCCGCCGGACTTGACCCAGGAAACACCGGGGAGCTGTTTTTT. J is TRBJ2-2 and V is TRBV28, with D perhaps matching TRBD2 (5 bases). The germline CDR1 and CDR2 sequences are MDHEN and SYDVKM. The CDR3 consists of 15 residues. V lost 11 bases to trimming and J lost 2 bases, with 18 bases between them. The full variable domain, with the rest looked up from reference TRBV28 and TRBJ2-2, is DVKVTQSSRYLVKRTGEKVFLECVQDMDHENMFWYRQDPGLGLRLIYFSYDVKMKEKGDIPEGYSVSREKKERFSLILESASTNQTSMYLCAAGLDPGNTGELFFGEGSRLTVL.

This sequence joins TRBV5-1 and TRBJ2-7; 8 positions match TRBD1. The junction had 13 bases not matched to a gene; V was cut back by 6 bases and J by 2 bases. The CDR3 length is 16 residues. CDR1 and CDR2 from the germline V gene are SGHRS and YFSETQ. In DNA, the CDR3 is TGCGCCAGCACTCAAACCGGGACAGGAAAAGCCTACGAGCAGTACTTC. This translates into CASTQTGTGKAYEQYF.

The J gene is TRBJ2-1, the V gene TRBV18; tentatively, D is TRBD1 (6 bases). The CDR3 has 14 amino acids. V was trimmed by 1 base and J by 5 bases, leaving 9 bases between them. Looked up from germline, CDR1 is KGHSH and CDR2 is LQKENI. The CDR3 DNA sequence: TGTGCCAGCTCACCACAGGGGGATAACAATGAGCAGTTCTTC. It specifies CASSPQGDNNEQFF.

The CDR3 DNA reads TGTGCCAGCAGTGAACGTGAAAAACTGTTTTTT. Translated, it gives CASSEREKLFF. This chain joins TRBV2 and TRBJ1-4; unclear D gene. The germline V gene has CDR1 SNHLY and CDR2 FYNNEI. The length of the CDR3 is 11 residues. Trimming cost V 2 bases and J 7 bases, with 2 bases left between them. The full variable domain, its missing parts supplied by reference TRBV2 and TRBJ1-4, is EPEVTQTPSHQVTQMGQEVILRCVPISNHLYFYWYRQILGQKVEFLVSFYNNEISEKSEIFDDQFSVERPDGSNFTLKIRSTKLEDSAMYFCASSEREKLFFGSGTQLSVL.

This clone was seen a handful of times. This chain uses TRBV5-5 with TRBJ1-5, with D possibly being TRBD1 (5 bases). This CDR3 has 15 amino acids. Trimming stripped 0 bases from V and 7 bases from J, with 14 bases between. The germline V gene has CDR1 SGHKS and CDR2 YYEKEE (reference sequence). The CDR3 spells CASSLEWRGNQPQHF. For the CDR3, the DNA is TGTGCCAGCAGCTTGGAATGGAGGGGAAACCAGCCCCAGCATTTT.

The sample holds one count of this clone. The rearrangement links TRBV10-1 to TRBJ2-1, with D tentatively TRBD2 (5 bases). Germline assignment: CDR1 WNHNN and CDR2 SYGVQD (reference sequence). V lost 3 bases to trimming and J lost 3 bases, with 9 bases between them. This CDR3 has 14 residues. CDR3 nucleotides: TGCGCCAGCAGTGATAGCGCCGACTACAATGAGCAGTTCTTC. The encoded protein is CASSDSADYNEQFF.

The chain uses TRBV3-1 (or the pseudogene TRBV3-2) and TRBJ1-1; D is perhaps TRBD1 (6 bases). CDR1 LGHDT and CDR2 YNNKEL come from the germline V gene (reference sequence). CDR3 length: 18 residues. Deletions cut 0 bases from V and 4 bases from J, with 21 bases between. For the CDR3, the DNA is TGTGCCAGCAGCCAAGATCTCGTAGGGGGTGGCCGGATCACTGAAGCTTTCTTT. Translation: CASSQDLVGGGRITEAFF.

V gene TRBV2 combines with J gene TRBJ1-1; D is unclear. V lost 11 bases and J lost 6, with 13 bases in between. Per germline, CDR1 SNHLY and CDR2 FYNNEI. This CDR3 is 11 amino acids long. CDR3 in amino acids: CAGQRVAEAFF. The CDR3 nucleotides read TGTGCCGGCCAGAGGGTCGCTGAAGCTTTCTTT.

The rearrangement links TRBV30 to TRBJ2-7; 10 nucleotides agree with TRBD2. Trimming removed 4 bases from V and 6 bases from J; junction bases left unmatched: 6. The CDR3 length is 13 residues. The germline gives CDR1 GTSNPN, CDR2 SVGIG (reference sequence). The DNA for the CDR3 is TGTGCCTGGACTCTAGCGGGAGTCGTCGAGCAGTACTTC. Translation gives CAWTLAGVVEQYF.

The gene calls are TRBV29-1 and TRBJ1-2, with 9 bases aligning to TRBD1. This CDR3 comprises 16 residues. From germline, CDR1 is SQVTM and CDR2 ANQGSEA. V shed 6 bases and J 3 bases; nucleotides not matched to a gene: 14. The CDR3 region is CSVTTIGQGLYYGYTF. Written as DNA, the CDR3 is TGCAGCGTCACAACGATAGGACAGGGGTTATACTATGGCTACACCTTC.

This chain uses TRBV2 with TRBJ2-5; 10 bases are shared with TRBD2. The CDR3 consists of 14 residues. Germline V gene sequence: CDR1 SNHLY, CDR2 FYNNEI. Germline trimming cut 5 bases from V and 3 bases from J; bases unmatched to any gene: 3. In nucleotides, the CDR3 is TGTGCCAGCAGTTTTACTAGCGGGAAAGAGACCCAGTACTTC. Translated, it gives CASSFTSGKETQYF.

This chain uses TRBV7-9 with TRBJ1-2; D is perhaps TRBD1 (5 bases). The V and J ends lost 5 bases and 6 bases respectively, with 13 bases between them. The germline gives CDR1 SEHNR, CDR2 FQNEAQ (reference sequence). This CDR3 spans 13 amino acids. DNA for the CDR3: TGTGCCAGCAGCGCCCTATGGGGGGATGGCTACACCTTC. Its protein is CASSALWGDGYTF.

V and J are TRBV6-2 or TRBV6-3 and TRBJ2-5; TRBD2 matches at 11 bases. The V gene end was trimmed by 5 bases and the J gene end by 4 bases; junction bases not matched to a gene: 24. In germline, CDR1 is MNHEY, CDR2 SVGEGT. The CDR3 runs to 21 residues. Written as DNA, the CDR3 is TGTGCCAGCAGTCATCCGGGACAATGGACTAGCGGGCTTGGAGTTCCAGAGACCCAGTACTTC. This encodes CASSHPGQWTSGLGVPETQYF.

Worth noting for this clone: Other DNA sequences in the same sample also yield this CDR3. V gene TRBV19 combines with J gene TRBJ2-1, with 11 positions matching TRBD2. Germline V CDR1 and CDR2: LNHDA, SQIVND (reference sequence). The ends lost 5 bases at V and 4 bases at J; junction bases unmatched: 1. The CDR3 totals 14 residues. The CDR3 DNA reads TGTGCCAGTAGTCTAGCGGGAGGATACAATGAGCAGTTCTTC. The encoded protein is CASSLAGGYNEQFF.

The J gene is TRBJ1-3, the V gene TRBV19; 7 nucleotides match TRBD1. V was clipped by 4 bases and J by 0 bases; unmatched bases: 3. The CDR3 is 15 residues long. Looked up from germline, CDR1 is LNHDA and CDR2 is SQIVND (reference sequence). The CDR3 nucleotides are TGTGCCAGTAGTACGACAGGGACCTCTGGAAACACCATATATTTT. This gives the protein CASSTTGTSGNTIYF.